This TCR beta chain was sequenced for a study of cytomegalovirus exposure and HLA in healthy donors. Regarding the study as a whole: Clusters of TCRs from the first cohort tended to co-occur in the approximately 130 validation repertoires (as a later analysis found). Cytomegalovirus-associated TCR beta chains were listed, numbering roughly 150. Rare TCR sequences predominated, though certain public TCRs were found in many donors.

CDR1 is MNHEY and CDR2 is SMNVEV in the germline V gene (reference sequence). The CDR3 sequence is 13 residues long. V dropped 2 bases and J dropped 2 bases, with 6 bases sitting between them. Some clones are missing from TCRdb's copy, which holds only in-frame ones; the method was immunoSEQ multiplex PCR. The table includes about 120,000 clones, nearly 90% detected once. About this clone itself: Antigen specificity is unknown.

The TCR comes from a woman aged 18 to 35 in good health and CMV-seronegative. The chain joins TRBV27 to TRBJ1-2; no firm D call. What was sequenced was PBMCs. DNA of the CDR3: TGTGCCAGCAGTTTAAGGGAGAACTATGGCTACACCTTC. This encodes CASSLRENYGYTF.